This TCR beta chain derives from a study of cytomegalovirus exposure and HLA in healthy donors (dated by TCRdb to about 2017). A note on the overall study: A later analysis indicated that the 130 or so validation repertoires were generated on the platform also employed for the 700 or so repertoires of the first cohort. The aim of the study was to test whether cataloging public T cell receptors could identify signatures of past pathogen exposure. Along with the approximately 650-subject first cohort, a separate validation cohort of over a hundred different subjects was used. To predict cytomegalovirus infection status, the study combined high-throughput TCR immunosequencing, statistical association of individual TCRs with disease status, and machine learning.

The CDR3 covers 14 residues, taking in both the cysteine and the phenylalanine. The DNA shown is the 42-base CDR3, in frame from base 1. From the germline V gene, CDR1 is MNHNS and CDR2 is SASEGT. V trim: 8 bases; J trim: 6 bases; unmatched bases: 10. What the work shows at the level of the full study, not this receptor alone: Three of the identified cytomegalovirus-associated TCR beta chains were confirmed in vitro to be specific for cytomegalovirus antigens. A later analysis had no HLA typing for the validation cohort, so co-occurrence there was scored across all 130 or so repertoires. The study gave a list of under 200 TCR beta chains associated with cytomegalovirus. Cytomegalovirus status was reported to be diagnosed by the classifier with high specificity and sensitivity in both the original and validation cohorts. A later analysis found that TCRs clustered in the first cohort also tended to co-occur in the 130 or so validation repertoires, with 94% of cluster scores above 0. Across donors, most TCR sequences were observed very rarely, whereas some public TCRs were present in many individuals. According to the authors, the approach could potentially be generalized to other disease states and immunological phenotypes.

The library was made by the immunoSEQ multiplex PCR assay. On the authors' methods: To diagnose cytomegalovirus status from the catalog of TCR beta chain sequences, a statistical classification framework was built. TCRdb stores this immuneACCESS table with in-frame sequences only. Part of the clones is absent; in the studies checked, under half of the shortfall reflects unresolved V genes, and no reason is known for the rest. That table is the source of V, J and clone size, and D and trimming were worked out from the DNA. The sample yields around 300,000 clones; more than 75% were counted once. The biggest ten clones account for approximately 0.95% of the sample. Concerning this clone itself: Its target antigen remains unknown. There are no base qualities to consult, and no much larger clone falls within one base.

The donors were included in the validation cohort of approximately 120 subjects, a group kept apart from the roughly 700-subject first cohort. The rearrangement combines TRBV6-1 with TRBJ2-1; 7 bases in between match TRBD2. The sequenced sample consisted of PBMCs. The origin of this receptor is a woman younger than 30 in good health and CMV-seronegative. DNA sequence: TGTGCCAGCCTCCCCGAGTGGGGGGGCAATGAGCAGTTCTTC. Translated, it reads CASLPEWGGNEQFF.